These 7 T cell receptor beta chains were sequenced from one sample in a study of post-analysis software for immune sequencing data. Findings of the study overall: TRBV segments more frequent in patients than in controls numbered several and included TRBV5-6, TRBV5-1 and TRBV20-1.

Built from TCR beta cDNA, the libraries had unique molecular identifiers in them. TCRdb ran MiXCR on the PCR reads and lists one entry per CDR3 protein. Among about 460,000 distinct CDR3 sequences listed, under 55% were seen once. These receptors are not linked to any known antigen. The specimen was blood. The receptors were gathered from a girl aged 5-17 years with multiple sclerosis.

A single count supports this clonotype. This sequence joins TRBV2 and TRBJ2-3; 7 bases align to TRBD1. The germline V gene encodes CDR1 SNHLY and CDR2 FYNNEI. This CDR3 contains 15 residues. The V gene end was trimmed by 6 bases and the J gene end by 2 bases; junction bases not matched to a gene: 8. The CDR3 loop is CASSEDRIYTDTQYF. The CDR3 DNA is TGTGCCAGCAGCGAGGACAGGATATACACAGATACGCAGTATTTT.

This chain joins TRBV2 and TRBJ2-4, with 10 bases identical to TRBD1. The better agreement between TRBJ2-7 and the DNA end casts doubt on the J call. The CDR3 extends over 14 amino acids. Per the germline V gene, CDR1 is SNHLY and CDR2 is FYNNEI. The CDR3 loop is CASSGQGGFYEQYF. CDR3 DNA: TGTGCCAGCAGCGGACAGGGGGGATTCTACGAGCAGTACTTC.

This clonotype has a count of ten or more. The V and J genes are TRBV25-1 and TRBJ2-7, with TRBD2 matching 7 bases. The CDR3 length is 14 residues. In germline, CDR1 is MGHDK, CDR2 SYGVNS. With V trimmed by 3 bases and J by 3 bases, 5 bases remained unmatched. CDR3 in amino acids: CASSEGGADYEQYF. The CDR3 nucleotides read TGTGCCAGCAGTGAGGGAGGGGCTGACTACGAGCAGTACTTC.

As DNA, the CDR3 is TGCAGTGCTCCAAGGTGGGAGGGAGAGACCCAGTACTTC. It is translated as CSAPRWEGETQYF. V is TRBV20-1 and J is TRBJ2-5, with 7 bases identical to TRBD2. This CDR3 comprises 13 residues. The trim removed 5 bases at V and 4 bases at J, leaving 7 bases unmatched. From germline, CDR1 is DFQATT and CDR2 SNEGSKA (reference sequence).

On this clonotype itself: A much larger clone differs by one base, so this may be a read error. The chain combines TRBV4-2 with TRBJ2-7; D might be TRBD1 (6 bases). The V end was cut by 0 bases, the J end by 5 bases, with 14 bases between. The CDR3 loop spans 15 amino acids. Germline CDR1 is LGHNA and CDR2 is YNFKEQ. The CDR3 DNA sequence: TGTGCCAGCAGCCAAGAGGTCAGGACAGTCGACGAGCAGTACTTC. This codes for CASSQEVRTVDEQYF.

In this sample, this clonotype turned up once. The chain employs TRBV28 and TRBJ1-5; D gene unclear. Germline V gene data show CDR1 as MDHEN and CDR2 as SYDVKM. The CDR3 runs to 12 residues. V gave up 7 bases and J gave up 7 bases, with 11 bases separating them. As DNA, the CDR3 is TGTGCCAGCAACGAGGGTTGGCAGCCCCAGCATTTT. Protein product: CASNEGWQPQHF.

The chain carries TRBV28 and TRBJ1-2; TRBD1 is a possible D gene (6 bases). V was pared by 2 bases and J by 4 bases, with 14 bases between. The CDR3 is made up of 15 amino acids. Germline V gives CDR1 MDHEN, CDR2 SYDVKM. The CDR3 spells CASSLSPGHLYGYTF. CDR3 bases: TGTGCCAGCAGTTTAAGTCCGGGACACCTCTATGGCTACACCTTC.